This TCR beta chain emerged from a study of T cells in localized non-small cell lung cancer. General study points: Sequencing involved a lone tumor region, leaving heterogeneity possible. Adjacent lung was found to contain a median about 50 of the top 100 tumor clones. Among blood samples, higher T cell density accompanied longer overall survival.

Each adjacent lung sample was taken at least 2 cm from the tumor margin and was free of atypia. The V gene's germline CDR1 is LNHDA and CDR2 SQIVND (reference sequence). Trimming took 5 bases from V and 2 from J, leaving 13 bases between them. The CDR3 spans 14 residues. Profiled with immunoSEQ multiplex PCR; TCRdb holds only in-frame clones, not every one. Among around 1,300 clones listed, about 20% were seen once. Concerning this clone: Its antigen is unidentified.

The material was normal lung tissue next to the tumor, obtained before any cancer treatment. This clonotype was sampled from a male donor older than 55 with stage III squamous cell lung carcinoma. J is TRBJ2-7 and V is TRBV19; no clear D gene. The CDR3 reads CASSVGPTAYEQYF. CDR3 DNA: TGTGCCAGTAGTGTCGGACCTACAGCCTACGAGCAGTACTTC.